This T cell receptor beta chain was obtained from a study of somatic mutations in cytotoxic T cells in rheumatoid arthritis. The table came from immunoSEQ multiplex PCR; TCRdb's copy has only in-frame clones and leaves some out. This table has some 17,000 clones, roughly 80% appearing once. General observations from the study: TRBV07's slight underrepresentation, observed in rheumatoid arthritis patients, lacked adjustment for multiple comparisons.

As for this clone: Its antigen is still unknown.

Trimming pared 4 bases from V and 4 bases from J, leaving 7 bases between. The CDR3 spans 11 residues. CDR1 is DFQATT and CDR2 is SNEGSKA in the germline V gene (reference sequence). Sample: CD8+ T cells sorted from blood. The clonotype originates from an adult with rheumatoid arthritis. The J gene is TRBJ1-1, the V gene TRBV20-1, with D unresolved. The CDR3 here is CSAKDSTEAFF. DNA for the CDR3: TGCAGTGCTAAGGATTCCACTGAAGCTTTCTTT.